The present TCR beta chain was sequenced within a study of blood T cell repertoires in COVID-19. Background on the study: Material from acute and convalescent COVID-19 was sourced from the United States, Italy and Spain. The analysed material was cDNA or gDNA that came from T cells, B-cell-depleted T cells, or PBMCs.

This clone showed up just once. V shed 0 bases and J shed 0 bases, with 12 bases lying between them. The germline V gene has CDR1 ENHRY and CDR2 SYGVKD. The length of the CDR3 is 17 residues. Original processing methods: Estimated nucleated cell counts came from reference gene primer amplification. Data came from immunoSEQ multiplex PCR; TCRdb stores just in-frame clones and leaves some out. V and J calls and clone size follow that table, whereas D and trimming were derived from the DNA. The sample includes some 30,000 clones, 75% to 85% of them seen just once. The V and J genes are TRBV10-3 and TRBJ1-5; perhaps TRBD1 as D (5 bases). This TCR was recovered from a man aged 60 to 69 with active COVID-19. The sample was peripheral blood. The CDR3 loop is CAISESGGGSSNQPQHF. The CDR3, as DNA: TGTGCCATCAGTGAGTCTGGGGGGGGGTCTAGCAATCAGCCCCAGCATTTT.